Only one count was recorded for the clone carrying this T cell receptor beta chain. TCRdb's copy holds only in-frame clones and misses some; the assay was immunoSEQ multiplex PCR. The sample yields 56,000 or so clones, 70% to 90% seen once. The sample originates from a study of T cell responses to AZD1222 COVID-19 vaccine. The CDR3 extends over 15 amino acids. Germline loops: CDR1 KGHSH, CDR2 LQKENI. J gave up 8 bases and V 3 bases, and 7 bases lay outside the gene matches. This clonotype was sampled from an adult in good health. This rearrangement joins TRBV18 to TRBJ1-4; 9 bases line up with TRBD1. Sequenced material: peripheral blood, taken on day 0 of AZD1222 vaccination. Here the CDR3 reads CASSPPPGTGEKLFF. The DNA for the CDR3 is TGTGCCAGCTCACCCCCTCCCGGGACAGGGGAAAAACTGTTTTTT.